This T cell receptor beta chain originates from a study of T cells in localized non-small cell lung cancer. Study results and caveats: Paired adjacent lung recovered a median approximately 57 of the top 100 tumor clones. Uninvolved nearby lung showed the greatest T cell clonality, exceeding that found in tumor. In the blood, greater T cell density corresponded to longer overall survival. Investigators sequenced only a single tumor region, leaving heterogeneity possible.

TCRdb's table, derived via immunoSEQ multiplex PCR, lists solely in-frame clones and lacks some. The sample contains 15,000 to 20,000 clones, 90% of which appear only once. V was clipped by 1 base and J by 0 bases, with 7 bases between them. Germline loops: CDR1 SGHTA, CDR2 FQGNSA. The CDR3 is 15 residues long. As for this clone: Its antigen is unidentified.

The material was peripheral blood mononuclear cells, obtained before any cancer treatment. The chain has TRBV7-2 and TRBJ2-1; D is unresolved. The clonotype originates from a woman aged 40-69 years with stage III lung adenocarcinoma. The CDR3 spells CASSLGLHSYNEQFF. The CDR3 coding sequence is TGTGCCAGCAGCTTAGGACTTCACTCCTACAATGAGCAGTTCTTC.